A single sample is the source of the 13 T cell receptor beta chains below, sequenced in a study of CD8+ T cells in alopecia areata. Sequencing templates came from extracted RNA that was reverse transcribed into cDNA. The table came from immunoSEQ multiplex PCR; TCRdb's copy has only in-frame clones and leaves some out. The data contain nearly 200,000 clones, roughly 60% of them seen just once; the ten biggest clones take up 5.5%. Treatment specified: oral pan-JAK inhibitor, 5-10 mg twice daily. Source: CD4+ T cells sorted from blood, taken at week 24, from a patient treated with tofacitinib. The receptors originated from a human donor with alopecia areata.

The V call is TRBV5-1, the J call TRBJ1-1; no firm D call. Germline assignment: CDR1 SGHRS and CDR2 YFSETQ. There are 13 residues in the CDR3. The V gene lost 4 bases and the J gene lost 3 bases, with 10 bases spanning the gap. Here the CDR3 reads CASSPSGDTEAFF. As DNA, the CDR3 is TGCGCCAGCAGCCCTTCGGGCGACACTGAAGCTTTCTTT. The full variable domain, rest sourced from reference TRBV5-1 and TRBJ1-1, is KAGVTQTPRYLIKTRGQQVTLSCSPISGHRSVSWYQQTPGQGLQFLFEYFSETQRNKGNFPGRFSGRQFSNSRSEMNVSTLELGDSALYLCASSPSGDTEAFFGQGTRLTVV.

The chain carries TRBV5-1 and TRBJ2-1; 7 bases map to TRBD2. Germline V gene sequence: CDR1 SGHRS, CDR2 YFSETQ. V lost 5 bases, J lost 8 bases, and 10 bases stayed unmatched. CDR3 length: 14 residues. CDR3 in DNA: TGCGCCAGCAGTCGATCCCTAGCGGTCGATGAGCAGTTCTTC. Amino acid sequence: CASSRSLAVDEQFF.

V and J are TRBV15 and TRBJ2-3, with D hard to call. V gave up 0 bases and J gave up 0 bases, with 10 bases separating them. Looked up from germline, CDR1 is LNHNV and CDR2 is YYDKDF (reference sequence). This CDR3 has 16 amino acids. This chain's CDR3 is CATSRDYAVSTDTQYF. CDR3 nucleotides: TGTGCCACCAGCAGAGATTACGCAGTCAGCACAGATACGCAGTATTTT.

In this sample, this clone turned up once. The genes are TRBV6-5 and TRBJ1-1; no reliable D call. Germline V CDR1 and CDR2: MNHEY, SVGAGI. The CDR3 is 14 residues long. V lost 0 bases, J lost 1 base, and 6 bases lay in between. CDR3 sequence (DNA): TGTGCCAGCAGTTACTCTTGGGCGAACACTGAAGCTTTCTTT. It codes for CASSYSWANTEAFF.

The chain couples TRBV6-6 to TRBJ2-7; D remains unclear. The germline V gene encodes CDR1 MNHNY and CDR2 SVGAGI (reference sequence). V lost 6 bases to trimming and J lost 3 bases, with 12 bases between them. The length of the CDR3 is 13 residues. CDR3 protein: CASSHREDYEQYF. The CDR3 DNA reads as TGTGCCAGCAGCCACCGAGAAGACTACGAGCAGTACTTC.

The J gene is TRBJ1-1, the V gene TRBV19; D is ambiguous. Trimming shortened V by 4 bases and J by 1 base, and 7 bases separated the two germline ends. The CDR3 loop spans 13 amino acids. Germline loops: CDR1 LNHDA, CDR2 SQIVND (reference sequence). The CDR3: CASSTTENTEAFF. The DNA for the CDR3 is TGTGCCAGTAGTACGACGGAGAACACTGAAGCTTTCTTT.

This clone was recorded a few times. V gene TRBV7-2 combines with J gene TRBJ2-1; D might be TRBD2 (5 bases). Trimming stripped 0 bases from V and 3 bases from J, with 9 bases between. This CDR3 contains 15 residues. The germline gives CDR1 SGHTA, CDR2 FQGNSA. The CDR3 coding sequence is TGTGCCAGCAGCTTAGCGGGCGGGCGCTACAATGAGCAGTTCTTC. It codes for CASSLAGGRYNEQFF.

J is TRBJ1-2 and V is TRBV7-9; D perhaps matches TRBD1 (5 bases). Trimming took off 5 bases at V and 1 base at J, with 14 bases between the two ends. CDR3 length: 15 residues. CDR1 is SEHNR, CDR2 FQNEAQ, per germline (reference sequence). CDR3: CASSATRGLNYGYTF. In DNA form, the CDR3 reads TGTGCCAGCAGCGCTACAAGGGGCCTTAACTATGGCTACACCTTC.

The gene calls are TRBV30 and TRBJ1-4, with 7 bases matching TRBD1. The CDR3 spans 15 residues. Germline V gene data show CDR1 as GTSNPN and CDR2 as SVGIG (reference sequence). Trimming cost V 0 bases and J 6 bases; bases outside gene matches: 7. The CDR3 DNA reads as TGTGCCTGGAGTGTTGGAACCGGACAGGATGAAAAACTGTTTTTT. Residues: CAWSVGTGQDEKLFF.

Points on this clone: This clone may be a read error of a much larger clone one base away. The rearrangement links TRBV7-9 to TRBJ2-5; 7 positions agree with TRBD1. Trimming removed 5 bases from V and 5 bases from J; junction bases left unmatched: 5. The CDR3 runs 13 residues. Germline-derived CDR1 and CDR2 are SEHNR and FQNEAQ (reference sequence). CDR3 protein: CASSIDRAETQYF. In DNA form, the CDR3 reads TGTGCCAGCAGCATAGACAGGGCGGAGACCCAGTACTTC.

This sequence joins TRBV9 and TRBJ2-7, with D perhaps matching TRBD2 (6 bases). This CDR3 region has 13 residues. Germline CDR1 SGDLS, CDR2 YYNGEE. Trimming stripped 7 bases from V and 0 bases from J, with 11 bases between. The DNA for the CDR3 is TGTGCCAGCGGTAGCGGTATCTCCTACGAGCAGTACTTC. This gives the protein CASGSGISYEQYF.

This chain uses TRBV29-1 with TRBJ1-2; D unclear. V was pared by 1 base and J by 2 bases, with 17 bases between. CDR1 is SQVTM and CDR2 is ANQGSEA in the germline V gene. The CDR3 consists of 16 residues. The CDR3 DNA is TGCAGCGTTGAAGGAGTGGCGGTCAGGAACAACTATGGCTACACCTTC. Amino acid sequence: CSVEGVAVRNNYGYTF.

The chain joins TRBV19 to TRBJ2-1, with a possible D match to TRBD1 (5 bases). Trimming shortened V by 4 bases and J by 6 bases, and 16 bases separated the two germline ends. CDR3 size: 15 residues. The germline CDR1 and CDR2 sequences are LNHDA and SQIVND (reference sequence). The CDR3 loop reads CASSTPSGMGNEQFF. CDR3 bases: TGTGCCAGTAGTACCCCGTCAGGGATGGGCAATGAGCAGTTCTTC.